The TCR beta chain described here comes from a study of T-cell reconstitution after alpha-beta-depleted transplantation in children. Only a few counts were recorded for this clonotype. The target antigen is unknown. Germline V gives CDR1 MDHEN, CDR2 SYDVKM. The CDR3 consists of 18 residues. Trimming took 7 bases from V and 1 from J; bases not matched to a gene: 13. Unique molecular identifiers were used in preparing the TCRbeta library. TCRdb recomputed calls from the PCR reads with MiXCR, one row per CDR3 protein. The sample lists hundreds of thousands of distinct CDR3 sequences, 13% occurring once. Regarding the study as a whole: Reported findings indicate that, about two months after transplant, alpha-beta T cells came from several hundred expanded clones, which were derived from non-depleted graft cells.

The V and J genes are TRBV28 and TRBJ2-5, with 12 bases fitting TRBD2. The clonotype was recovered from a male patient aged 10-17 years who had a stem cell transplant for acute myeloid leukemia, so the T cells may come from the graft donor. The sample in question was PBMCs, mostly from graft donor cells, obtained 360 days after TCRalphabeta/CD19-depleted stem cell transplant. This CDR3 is CASTRVPGLAGPQETQYF. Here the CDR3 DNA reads TGTGCCAGCACCAGGGTCCCGGGACTAGCGGGTCCCCAAGAGACCCAGTACTTC.